Below are 13 T cell receptor beta chains sequenced from a single sample in a study of cytomegalovirus exposure and HLA in healthy donors. In the PCR, 60 Vbeta and 13 Jbeta primers were used. Only in-frame clones appear in the TCRdb table, and some are missing; sequencing was by immunoSEQ multiplex PCR. The sample gives roughly 150,000 clones, 76% of which show up once; 2.5% to 3.5% is in the top ten. Sequenced sample: PBMCs. The source of these receptors is a male donor in good health and CMV-seronegative.

V is TRBV7-2 and J is TRBJ1-2; 8 bases agree with TRBD1. This CDR3 comprises 15 residues. Germline V CDR1 and CDR2: SGHTA, FQGNSA. V lost 5 bases and J lost 8; bases outside the gene matches: 13. CDR3 loop: CASSPRTGPPGGYTF. As DNA, the CDR3 is TGTGCCAGCAGCCCCAGGACAGGGCCTCCGGGAGGCTACACCTTC.

The rearrangement joins TRBV28 to TRBJ1-6; D is undetermined. V was pared by 2 bases and J by 9 bases, with 14 bases between. From germline, CDR1 is MDHEN and CDR2 SYDVKM. The CDR3 runs 15 residues. CDR3 residues: CASSLPPGLPSPLHF. CDR3 in DNA: TGTGCCAGCAGTTTACCCCCTGGGCTGCCTTCACCCCTCCACTTT.

This clone has just one count. This CDR3 is CASSLATATTYEQYF. In DNA form, the CDR3 reads TGTGCCAGCAGCTTGGCGACAGCTACCACCTACGAGCAGTACTTC. The gene calls are TRBV5-5 and TRBJ2-7; a possible D gene is TRBD1 (5 bases). Germline CDR1 is SGHKS and CDR2 is YYEKEE (reference sequence). The CDR3 extends over 15 amino acids. The V gene lost 0 bases and the J gene lost 2 bases, with 12 bases spanning the gap.

This rearrangement joins TRBV7-9 to TRBJ2-7, with TRBD2 as a possible D gene (6 bases). Germline lookup yields CDR1 SEHNR and CDR2 FQNEAQ (reference sequence). Between the trimmed V and J ends, which lost 5 bases and 7 bases, there was a span of 21 bases. The CDR3 loop spans 15 amino acids. The DNA of the CDR3 is TGTGCCAGCAGCGAGAGGGTAGCGGCCCCAGGGGAGCAGTACTTC. This codes for CASSERVAAPGEQYF.

This chain joins TRBV28 and TRBJ1-5; D is possibly TRBD1 (5 bases). This CDR3 is built from 16 residues. The germline V gene encodes CDR1 MDHEN and CDR2 SYDVKM. V lost 7 bases and J 5 bases, leaving 21 bases between the germline ends. CDR3: CASIDSGGQGYQPQHF. For the CDR3, the DNA is TGTGCCAGCATCGACTCAGGTGGGCAGGGTTATCAGCCCCAGCATTTT.

The rearrangement joins TRBV11-2 to TRBJ2-7, with 11 bases matching TRBD2. CDR3 size: 16 residues. Germline V gene data show CDR1 as SGHAT and CDR2 as FQNNGV. V trimming: 1 base; J trimming: 4 bases; junction bases outside the gene matches: 6. CDR3 sequence reads: CASSLGASSGRYEQYF. CDR3 DNA sequence: TGTGCCAGCAGCTTAGGTGCGTCTAGCGGGAGGTACGAGCAGTACTTC. Full variable domain (outside the CDR3, taken from reference TRBV11-2 and TRBJ2-7): EAGVAQSPRYKIIEKRQSVAFWCNPISGHATLYWYQQILGQGPKLLIQFQNNGVVDDSQLPKDRFSAERLKGVDSTLKIQPAKLEDSAVYLCASSLGASSGRYEQYFGPGTRLTVT.

With respect to this clone: One end of the junction varies from germline; a read error may be responsible. The chain carries TRBV7-9 and TRBJ1-1, with 10 bases that match TRBD1. CDR1 SEHNR and CDR2 FQNEAQ come from the germline V gene (reference sequence). CDR3 length: 14 amino acids. The CDR3 here is CSSSSRTGGTEAFF. Here the CDR3 DNA reads TGTTCCAGCAGCTCAAGGACAGGGGGCACTGAAGCTTTCTTT.

The V call is TRBV7-6, the J call TRBJ1-5; 9 bases align to TRBD1. J gave up 5 bases and V 5 bases, and 1 base lay outside the gene matches. This CDR3 is built from 13 residues. Per the germline V gene, CDR1 is SGHVS and CDR2 is FNYEAQ. CDR3 amino acids: CASSRQGDQPQHF. The CDR3 coding sequence is TGTGCCAGCAGCCGACAGGGGGATCAGCCCCAGCATTTT.

This chain joins TRBV7-2 and TRBJ2-3; TRBD2 aligns across 10 bases. V gave up 3 bases and J gave up 4 bases; unmatched junction bases: 7. CDR1 is SGHTA and CDR2 is FQGNSA in the germline V gene. The CDR3 consists of 16 residues. CDR3 DNA sequence: TGTGCCAGCAGCTTGTTAGCGGGAGGTTTGGCAGATACGCAGTATTTT. It is translated as CASSLLAGGLADTQYF.

The chain carries TRBV28 and TRBJ2-5; 7 nucleotides align to TRBD1. CDR1 is MDHEN, CDR2 SYDVKM, per germline. Germline trimming cut 5 bases from V and 3 bases from J; bases unmatched to any gene: 9. The CDR3 spans 15 residues. CDR3 in amino acids: CASSSPGTAKETQYF. Written as DNA, the CDR3 is TGTGCCAGCAGTAGTCCCGGGACAGCCAAAGAGACCCAGTACTTC.

This clone was seen once. The genes are TRBV7-2 and TRBJ1-5, with D perhaps matching TRBD1 (5 bases). The V end lost 4 bases, the J end lost 9 bases, and 22 bases lay between the germline ends. CDR1 SGHTA and CDR2 FQGNSA come from the germline V gene. The CDR3 has 16 residues. The CDR3 coding sequence is TGTGCCAGCAGCTCCCCGACAGTTAATACCCCGGGGCCCCAGCATTTT. As protein: CASSSPTVNTPGPQHF.

The V and J genes are TRBV5-1 and TRBJ1-5, with D unresolved. The CDR3 extends over 14 amino acids. Germline V gene sequence: CDR1 SGHRS, CDR2 YFSETQ. The germline V and J ends were trimmed by 4 bases and 7 bases, with 15 bases remaining between them. For the CDR3, the DNA is TGCGCCAGCAGCCTGGGGATCCTAGGACAGCCCCAGCATTTT. As protein: CASSLGILGQPQHF. Full variable domain (outside the CDR3, taken from reference TRBV5-1 and TRBJ1-5): KAGVTQTPRYLIKTRGQQVTLSCSPISGHRSVSWYQQTPGQGLQFLFEYFSETQRNKGNFPGRFSGRQFSNSRSEMNVSTLELGDSALYLCASSLGILGQPQHFGDGTRLSIL.

This clone has only one observation. The J gene is TRBJ1-1, the V gene TRBV2; 9 bases are a match to TRBD1. With 6 bases clipped from V and 11 bases from J, the junction kept 10 bases outside the gene matches. Looked up from germline, CDR1 is SNHLY and CDR2 is FYNNEI. The CDR3 totals 13 residues. CDR3 bases: TGTGCCAGCAGGAGAGGACAGGGGCTTGGGGCTTTCTTT. This encodes CASRRGQGLGAFF.